This TCR beta chain was obtained from a study of CXCR3-negative and CXCR3-positive naive CD8 T cells. Study results and caveats: Comparably high diversity was seen in both naive subsets, and much lower diversity in memory CD8+ cells.

Preparation of TRB cDNA libraries relied on 5' RACE carrying UMI labels. For each CDR3 protein, TCRdb gives one entry from its re-call of the 5' RACE reads, without DNA. Here the sample table reports approximately 60,000 distinct CDR3 sequences. Per the germline V gene, CDR1 is ENHRY and CDR2 is SYGVKD. The CDR3 contains 14 residues. As to this clonotype: Its cognate antigen is unknown.

Input material: memory CD8+ T cells from blood. The receptor comes from a human donor in good health. Some clones in this sample may be carry-over from other donors' samples. V is TRBV10-3 and J is TRBJ2-7. CDR3 region: CAISEDGGSYEQYF.